These 30 T cell receptor beta chains were all obtained from the same sample, sequenced in a study of neurological immune-mediated disorders. MiXCR, applied by TCRdb to the 5' RACE reads, yields one record per CDR3 protein. Counted here are under 70,000 distinct CDR3 sequences, approximately 3.1% occurring once; the ten biggest clones make up roughly 6.6%. The sequenced material came from PBMCs. All receptors derive from a woman aged 55-69 years with multiple sclerosis.

In this sample, this clonotype turned up many times. J is TRBJ2-7 and V is TRBV27, with TRBD1 matching 8 bases. The V gene end was trimmed by 2 bases and the J gene end by 6 bases; junction bases not matched to a gene: 3. The germline gives CDR1 MNHEY, CDR2 SMNVEV (reference sequence). The CDR3 contains 13 residues. The CDR3 DNA reads as TGTGCCAGCAGTTTAGGACAGGGTATCGAGCAGTACTTC. It yields the protein CASSLGQGIEQYF.

This clonotype was counted at least ten times. The rearrangement joins TRBV3-1 to TRBJ2-5; 9 nucleotides line up with TRBD2. J gave up 3 bases and V 1 base, and 0 bases lay outside the gene matches. From germline, CDR1 is LGHDT and CDR2 YNNKEL (reference sequence). The CDR3 runs 14 residues. CDR3 sequence reads: CASSQASGEETQYF. The CDR3 nucleotides read TGTGCCAGCAGCCAAGCTAGCGGGGAAGAGACCCAGTACTTC.

Ten or more counts support this clonotype. CDR3 region: CSARLAGANYEQYF. The CDR3 DNA follows: TGCAGTGCTCGACTAGCGGGGGCGAACTACGAGCAGTACTTC. The J gene is TRBJ2-7, the V gene TRBV20-1, with 12 positions matching TRBD2. CDR3 length: 14 amino acids. V lost 5 bases, J lost 3 bases, and 5 bases stayed unmatched. Germline V gene sequence: CDR1 DFQATT, CDR2 SNEGSKA (reference sequence).

This clonotype was found many times. The V and J genes are TRBV20-1 and TRBJ2-7, with D hard to call. CDR3 length: 14 amino acids. Trimming took 1 base from V and 2 from J, leaving 12 bases between them. The germline V gene has CDR1 DFQATT and CDR2 SNEGSKA (reference sequence). CDR3 loop: CSARGPVKTYEQYF. The CDR3 nucleotides read TGCAGTGCTAGAGGGCCGGTCAAGACCTACGAGCAGTACTTC.

This chain joins TRBV20-1 and TRBJ2-5; 12 positions match TRBD2. The V gene's germline CDR1 is DFQATT and CDR2 SNEGSKA (reference sequence). There are 15 residues in the CDR3. With V trimmed by 6 bases and J by 5 bases, 10 bases remained unmatched. CDR3 DNA sequence: TGCAGTGCCAGACAGCCTAGCGGGGGGGCGGAGACCCAGTACTTC. Translated: CSARQPSGGAETQYF.

This chain joins TRBV5-5 and TRBJ1-4; 7 bases match TRBD1. CDR1 and CDR2 from the germline V gene are SGHKS and YYEKEE (reference sequence). The length of the CDR3 is 13 residues. J was trimmed by 11 bases and V by 4 bases; bases with no gene match: 8. The CDR3, as DNA: TGTGCCAGCAGCCCCCGACAGGGAGGGAAACTGTTTTTT. Its protein product is CASSPRQGGKLFF.

This clonotype came up many times. CDR3 amino acids: CASRSGLAGDEQFF. The CDR3 DNA reads as TGCGCCAGCAGGTCTGGACTAGCGGGCGATGAGCAGTTCTTC. The genes are TRBV5-1 and TRBJ2-1, with 11 positions matching TRBD2. The CDR3 length is 14 residues. CDR1 is SGHRS and CDR2 is YFSETQ in the germline V gene. Trimming at V came to 5 bases and at J to 8 bases, leaving 6 bases not matched to a gene.

This clonotype was counted many times. The chain combines TRBV27 with TRBJ1-2; 8 nucleotides match TRBD1. This CDR3 spans 14 amino acids. V shed 7 bases and J 7 bases; nucleotides not matched to a gene: 11. Germline-derived CDR1 and CDR2 are MNHEY and SMNVEV (reference sequence). For the CDR3, the DNA is TGTGCCAGCATGTCCCAGGGGGCGTCTGCTGGCTACACCTTC. Residues: CASMSQGASAGYTF.

In its sample, this clonotype was seen many times. The V and J genes are TRBV20-1 and TRBJ2-7, with 9 bases aligning to TRBD1. Per the germline V gene, CDR1 is DFQATT and CDR2 is SNEGSKA (reference sequence). The CDR3 contains 13 residues. V lost 5 bases and J lost 7; bases outside the gene matches: 9. CDR3 loop: CSAEGQGLGEQYF. The CDR3 bases are TGCAGTGCTGAGGGACAGGGCCTTGGGGAGCAGTACTTC.

In its sample, this clonotype was seen many times. The chain recombines TRBV28 with TRBJ1-1; no definite D call. Germline CDR1 and CDR2: MDHEN and SYDVKM. V was trimmed by 11 bases and J by 0 bases, leaving 10 bases between them. This CDR3 is built from 12 residues. CDR3 sequence: CAAAWVNTEAFF. CDR3 DNA: TGTGCCGCAGCGTGGGTGAACACTGAAGCTTTCTTT.

This clonotype was recorded at least ten times. The rearrangement links TRBV5-1 to TRBJ2-2, with 9 bases fitting TRBD1. CDR1 and CDR2 (germline): SGHRS, YFSETQ. The junction had 11 bases not matched to a gene; V was cut back by 2 bases and J by 6 bases. CDR3 length: 17 residues. CDR3 coding DNA: TGCGCCAGCAGCTTTCTCCGGGACAGGGATGTCGCCGGGGAGCTGTTTTTT. It specifies CASSFLRDRDVAGELFF.

Ten or more counts support this clonotype. This chain links TRBV12-3 or TRBV12-4 with TRBJ2-7; D is undetermined. CDR3 length: 14 residues. The V and J ends lost 3 bases and 3 bases respectively, with 12 bases between them. The CDR3: CASSLLRLNYEQYF. The CDR3 nucleotides read TGTGCCAGCAGTTTGCTCAGGCTAAACTACGAGCAGTACTTC.

CDR3 in DNA: TGCAGTGCTAGAGATACGGACGGCTATGGCTACACCTTC. Residues: CSARDTDGYGYTF. V gene TRBV20-1 combines with J gene TRBJ1-2; D remains ambiguous. CDR3 length equals 13 residues. Trimming shortened V by 0 bases and J by 4 bases, and 9 bases separated the two germline ends. CDR1 DFQATT and CDR2 SNEGSKA come from the germline V gene (reference sequence).

This clonotype has just a few counts. This could be a read error, since a much larger clone is one nucleotide away. The chain has TRBV7-2 and TRBJ2-7; TRBD2 matches 12 bases. The CDR3 sequence is 16 residues long. Germline lookup yields CDR1 SGHTA and CDR2 FQGNSA. Germline trimming cut 1 base from V and 5 bases from J; bases unmatched to any gene: 6. CDR3 region: CASSLGRLAGGNEQYF. Written as DNA, the CDR3 is TGTGCCAGCAGCTTAGGGAGGCTAGCGGGGGGGAACGAGCAGTACTTC.

This clonotype showed up many times. The chain employs TRBV4-2 and TRBJ1-3; a possible D gene is TRBD1 (5 bases). V lost 1 base to trimming and J lost 2 bases, with 9 bases between them. Germline V CDR1 and CDR2: LGHNA, YNFKEQ. This CDR3 is 15 amino acids long. The CDR3 here is CASSQAARAGNTIYF. CDR3 bases: TGTGCCAGCAGCCAAGCTGCCAGGGCTGGAAACACCATATATTTT.

By share of the sample, this clonotype is medium-sized. This chain connects TRBV15 to TRBJ2-1; 10 positions match TRBD2. Trimming cost V 5 bases and J 6 bases; bases outside gene matches: 10. CDR1 is LNHNV and CDR2 is YYDKDF in the germline V gene (reference sequence). The CDR3 runs to 16 residues. Written as DNA, the CDR3 is TGTGCCACCAGCCGACGGGTGGTAGCGGGAGGCAATGAGCAGTTCTTC. Translation gives CATSRRVVAGGNEQFF.

This clonotype was counted many times. The V gene is TRBV5-1, the J gene TRBJ2-5; no reliable D call. V was trimmed by 2 bases and J by 4 bases, leaving 9 bases between them. Germline CDR1 is SGHRS and CDR2 is YFSETQ. The CDR3 contains 13 residues. CDR3 sequence: CASSFARGETQYF. The CDR3 DNA reads TGCGCCAGCAGCTTTGCCCGAGGAGAGACCCAGTACTTC.

This clonotype has ten or more counts. V gene TRBV12-3 or TRBV12-4 combines with J gene TRBJ1-5, with D unclear. CDR3 length: 13 amino acids. The ends were cut back, 1 base at V and 5 bases at J, with 6 bases in the middle. The CDR3 spells CASSLEAYQPQHF. In DNA form, the CDR3 reads TGTGCCAGCAGTTTAGAAGCCTATCAGCCCCAGCATTTT.

This chain joins TRBV20-1 and TRBJ2-3; 7 bases are a match to TRBD1. Trimming removed 4 bases from V and 1 base from J; junction bases left unmatched: 8. The CDR3 length is 15 residues. Germline values: CDR1 DFQATT, CDR2 SNEGSKA (reference sequence). This CDR3 reads CSANRGPPGTDTQYF. DNA for the CDR3: TGCAGTGCTAACAGGGGTCCCCCTGGCACAGATACGCAGTATTTT.

This clonotype was counted at least ten times. V is TRBV20-1 and J is TRBJ2-1; the D gene is possibly TRBD2 (5 bases). The CDR3 has 14 residues. The V end lost 6 bases, the J end lost 6 bases, and 18 bases lay between the germline ends. CDR1 and CDR2 from the germline V gene are DFQATT and SNEGSKA (reference sequence). The DNA for the CDR3 is TGCAGTGCCCCGGCGGGTCTCGGGGTCAATGAGCAGTTCTTC. It yields the protein CSAPAGLGVNEQFF.

This clonotype showed up many times. The chain joins TRBV30 to TRBJ2-4, with D uncertain. Germline V lookup: CDR1 GTSNPN, CDR2 SVGIG (reference sequence). Between the trimmed V and J ends, which lost 1 base and 10 bases, there was a span of 11 bases. The CDR3 extends over 12 amino acids. For the CDR3, the DNA is TGTGCCTGGAGTGAGGATGGTGGAATTCAGTACTTC. Protein sequence: CAWSEDGGIQYF.

This clonotype was seen at least ten times. The chain combines TRBV20-1 with TRBJ2-5, with unresolved D. This CDR3 comprises 12 residues. V gave up 4 bases and J gave up 5 bases, with 11 bases separating them. CDR1 is DFQATT and CDR2 is SNEGSKA in the germline V gene (reference sequence). The DNA for the CDR3 is TGCAGTGCTATTGAATGGGTTGAGACCCAGTACTTC. Translated: CSAIEWVETQYF.

This clonotype was counted only a few times. A much larger clone lies one base from this, so it may be a read error. V gene TRBV5-6 combines with J gene TRBJ2-7, with 11 positions matching TRBD2. Germline CDR1 and CDR2: SGHDT and YYEEEE. Losses at the gene ends were 3 bases for V and 7 bases for J; bases not matched to a gene: 9. The CDR3 runs 15 residues. CDR3 DNA: TGTGCCAGCAGCTGGGGACTAGCGGTCTCCAAAGAGCAGTACTTC. It yields the protein CASSWGLAVSKEQYF.

Many counts were recorded for this clonotype. The chain employs TRBV7-9 and TRBJ2-1; 16 bases fit TRBD2. After removal of 3 bases from V and 9 bases from J, the junction contained 2 bases not matched to a gene. CDR3 size: 15 residues. Germline values: CDR1 SEHNR, CDR2 FQNEAQ (reference sequence). This chain's CDR3 is CASSLGLAGGREQFF. The DNA for the CDR3 is TGTGCCAGCAGCTTGGGACTAGCGGGAGGGCGTGAGCAGTTCTTC.

At least ten counts were recorded for this clonotype. The chain links TRBV20-1 to TRBJ2-1, with D perhaps matching TRBD2 (5 bases). The CDR3 sequence is 17 residues long. Germline V gives CDR1 DFQATT, CDR2 SNEGSKA (reference sequence). V was clipped by 2 bases and J by 1 base, with 18 bases between them. The CDR3 is CSARSLRMRASYNEQFF. CDR3 bases: TGCAGTGCTAGAAGTCTAAGGATGAGGGCATCCTACAATGAGCAGTTCTTC.

This clonotype was found many times. The genes are TRBV6-2 or TRBV6-3 and TRBJ2-7; 9 nucleotides match TRBD2. CDR3 length: 17 amino acids. In germline, CDR1 is MNHEY, CDR2 SVGEGT. Unmatched junction bases numbered 11, after V lost 0 bases and J lost 5 bases. The CDR3 sequence is CASSYSIGSGRSHEQYF. The CDR3 region has the DNA TGTGCCAGCAGTTACTCGATAGGCAGCGGGAGGTCCCACGAGCAGTACTTC.

This clonotype was seen repeatedly, ten times or more. J is TRBJ2-1 and V is TRBV11-1, with 7 bases matching TRBD1. From germline, CDR1 is SGHAT and CDR2 FQDESV (reference sequence). This CDR3 has 13 residues. The V gene end was trimmed by 5 bases and the J gene end by 4 bases; junction bases not matched to a gene: 2. CDR3 DNA sequence: TGTGCCAGCAGCGGACAGGCGTACAATGAGCAGTTCTTC. It encodes CASSGQAYNEQFF.

This clonotype has a count of ten or more. This chain joins TRBV7-9 and TRBJ2-1; D uncertain. CDR1 SEHNR and CDR2 FQNEAQ come from the germline V gene (reference sequence). The CDR3 length is 11 residues. Trimming pared 3 bases from V and 11 bases from J, leaving 8 bases between. The CDR3 loop reads CASSLFRQQFF. The CDR3 coding sequence is TGTGCCAGCAGCTTGTTTCGTCAGCAGTTCTTC.

Ten or more counts support this clonotype. The V and J genes are TRBV5-1 and TRBJ2-7; no clear D. Germline V lookup: CDR1 SGHRS, CDR2 YFSETQ. CDR3 length: 13 amino acids. V lost 2 bases to trimming and J lost 3 bases, with 9 bases between them. The CDR3: CASSFGQLYEQYF. The CDR3 bases are TGCGCCAGCAGCTTCGGCCAACTCTACGAGCAGTACTTC.

This clonotype was seen ten or more times. This rearrangement joins TRBV12-3 or TRBV12-4 to TRBJ1-2; 8 positions agree with TRBD1. CDR3 size: 13 residues. V shed 6 bases and J 8 bases; nucleotides not matched to a gene: 8. The CDR3 loop reads CASSAGQGWGYTF. As DNA, the CDR3 is TGTGCCAGCAGCGCCGGACAGGGTTGGGGCTACACCTTC.